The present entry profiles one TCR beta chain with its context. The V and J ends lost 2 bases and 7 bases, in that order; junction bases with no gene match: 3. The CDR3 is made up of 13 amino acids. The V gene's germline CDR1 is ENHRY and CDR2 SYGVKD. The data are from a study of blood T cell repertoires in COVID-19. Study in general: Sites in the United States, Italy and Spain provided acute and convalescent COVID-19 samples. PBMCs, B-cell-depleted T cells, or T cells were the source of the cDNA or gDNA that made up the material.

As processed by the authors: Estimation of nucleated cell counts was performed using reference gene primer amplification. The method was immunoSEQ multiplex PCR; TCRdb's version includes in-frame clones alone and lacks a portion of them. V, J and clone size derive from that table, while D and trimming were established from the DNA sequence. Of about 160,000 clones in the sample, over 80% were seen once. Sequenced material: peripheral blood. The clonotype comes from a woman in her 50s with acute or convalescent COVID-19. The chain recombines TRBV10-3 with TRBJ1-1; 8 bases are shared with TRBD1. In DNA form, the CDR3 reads TGTGCCATCAGTGAGGGACAGGGAGGTGAAGCTTTCTTT. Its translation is CAISEGQGGEAFF.